This TCR beta chain was documented in a study of blood T cell repertoires in COVID-19. For the study at large: Some COVID-19 samples were acute and others convalescent; all came from the United States, Italy and Spain. The cDNA or gDNA used as material had been derived from T cells, B-cell-depleted T cells, or PBMCs.

CDR3 length equals 13 residues. Germline V gene lookup returns CDR1 KGHSH and CDR2 LQKENI. V was trimmed by 6 bases and J by 8 bases, leaving 14 bases between them. In the source study's methods: Researchers report that nucleated cell counts were estimated from reference gene primer amplification. The assay was immunoSEQ multiplex PCR, and TCRdb's table has in-frame clones only and misses some. That table gives V, J and clone size, and the DNA gave D and trimming. The table records roughly 300,000 clones, almost 85% of them present only once. V gene TRBV18 combines with J gene TRBJ2-4, with D perhaps matching TRBD1 (6 bases). Material: peripheral blood. The sequence was collected from a human donor in a cohort sampled during active COVID-19. CDR3 sequence: CASSYGQWDIQYF. CDR3 nucleotide sequence: TGTGCCAGCTCCTACGGACAGTGGGACATTCAGTACTTC.